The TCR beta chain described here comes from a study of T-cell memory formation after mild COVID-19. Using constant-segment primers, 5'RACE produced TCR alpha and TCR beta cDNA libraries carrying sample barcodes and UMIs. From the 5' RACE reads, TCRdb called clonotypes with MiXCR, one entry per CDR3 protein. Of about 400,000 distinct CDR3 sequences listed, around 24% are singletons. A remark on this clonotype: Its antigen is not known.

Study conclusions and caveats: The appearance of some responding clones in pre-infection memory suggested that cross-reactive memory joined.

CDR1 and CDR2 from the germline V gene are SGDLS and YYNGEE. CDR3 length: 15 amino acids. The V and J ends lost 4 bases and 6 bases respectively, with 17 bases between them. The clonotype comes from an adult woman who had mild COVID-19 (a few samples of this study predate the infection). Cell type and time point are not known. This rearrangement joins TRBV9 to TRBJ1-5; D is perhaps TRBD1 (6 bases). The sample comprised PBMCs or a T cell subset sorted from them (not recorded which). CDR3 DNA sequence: TGTGCCAGCAGCCCGACGGGGGCCAGCGTTCAGCCCCAGCATTTT. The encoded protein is CASSPTGASVQPQHF.